The clone carrying this TCR beta chain was found once. The source of the sample is a study of blood T cell repertoires in COVID-19. Whole-study context: Samples came from the United States, Italy and Spain, spanning acute and convalescent COVID-19. T cells, B-cell-depleted T cells, or PBMCs supplied cDNA or gDNA.

Per germline, CDR1 SGHVS and CDR2 FQNEAQ. The CDR3 is 16 residues long. With 1 base removed from V and 3 bases from J, the gap between germline ends came to 15 bases. Clones were read by immunoSEQ multiplex PCR, and TCRdb kept only the in-frame ones, dropping some. This sample carries more than 150,000 clones, roughly 80% of them seen once, and the ten largest clones take under 8.5%. The chain uses TRBV7-8 and TRBJ1-2; no reliable D call. This clonotype was sampled from a human donor in a cohort sampled during active COVID-19. Sequences were obtained from peripheral blood. The CDR3 DNA sequence: TGTGCCAGCAGCTTAGTTCCCCCGGGAGGCCACTATGGCTACACCTTC. Translating it yields CASSLVPPGGHYGYTF.